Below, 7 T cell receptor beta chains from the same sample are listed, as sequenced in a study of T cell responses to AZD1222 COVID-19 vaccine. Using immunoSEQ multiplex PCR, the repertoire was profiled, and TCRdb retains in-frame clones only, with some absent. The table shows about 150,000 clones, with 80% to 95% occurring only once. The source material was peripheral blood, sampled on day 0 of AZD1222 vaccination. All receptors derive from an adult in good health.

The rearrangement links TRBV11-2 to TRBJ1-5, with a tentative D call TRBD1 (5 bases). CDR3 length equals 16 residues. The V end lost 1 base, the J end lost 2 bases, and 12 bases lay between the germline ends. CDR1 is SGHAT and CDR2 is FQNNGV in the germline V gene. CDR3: CASSLGRGGGNQPQHF. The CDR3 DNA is TGTGCCAGCAGCTTAGGCCGGGGGGGAGGCAATCAGCCCCAGCATTTT.

The CDR3 sequence is CASSLRGRTSGTDTQYF. As DNA, the CDR3 is TGTGCCAGCAGCTTAAGGGGTCGGACTAGCGGCACAGATACGCAGTATTTT. The chain has TRBV7-2 and TRBJ2-3; 9 nucleotides match TRBD2. This CDR3 is 17 amino acids long. Germline V lookup: CDR1 SGHTA, CDR2 FQGNSA. Germline trimming cut 2 bases from V and 1 base from J; bases unmatched to any gene: 7.

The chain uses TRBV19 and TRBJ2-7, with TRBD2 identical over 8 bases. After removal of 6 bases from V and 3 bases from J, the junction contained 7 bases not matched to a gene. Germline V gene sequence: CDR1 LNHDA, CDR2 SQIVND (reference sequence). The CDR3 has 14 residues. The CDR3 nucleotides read TGTGCCAGTAGCCGGACTAGCACCCGCTACGAGCAGTACTTC. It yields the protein CASSRTSTRYEQYF.

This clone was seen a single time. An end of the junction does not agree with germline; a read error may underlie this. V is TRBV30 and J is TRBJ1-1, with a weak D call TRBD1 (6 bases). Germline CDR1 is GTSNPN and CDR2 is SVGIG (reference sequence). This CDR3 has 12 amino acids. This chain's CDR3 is CASQGLKTEAFF. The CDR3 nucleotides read TGTGCCTCCCAGGGGTTGAAGACTGAAGCTTTCTTT.

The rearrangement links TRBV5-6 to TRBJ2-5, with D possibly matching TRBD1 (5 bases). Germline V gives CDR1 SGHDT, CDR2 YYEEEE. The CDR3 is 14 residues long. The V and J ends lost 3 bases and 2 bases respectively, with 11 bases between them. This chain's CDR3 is CASSSDSLQETQYF. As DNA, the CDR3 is TGTGCCAGCAGCTCCGACAGCCTTCAAGAGACCCAGTACTTC. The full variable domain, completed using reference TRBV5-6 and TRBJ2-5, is DAGVTQSPTHLIKTRGQQVTLRCSPKSGHDTVSWYQQALGQGPQFIFQYYEEEERQRGNFPDRFSGHQFPNYSSELNVNALLLGDSALYLCASSSDSLQETQYFGPGTRLLVL.

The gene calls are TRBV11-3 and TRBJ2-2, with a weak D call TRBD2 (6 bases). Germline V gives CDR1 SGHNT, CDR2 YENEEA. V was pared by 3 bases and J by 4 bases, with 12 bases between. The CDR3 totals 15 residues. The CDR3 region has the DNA TGTGCCAGCAGCTTGGAGGGGATCCCCACCGGGGAGCTGTTTTTT. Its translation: CASSLEGIPTGELFF.

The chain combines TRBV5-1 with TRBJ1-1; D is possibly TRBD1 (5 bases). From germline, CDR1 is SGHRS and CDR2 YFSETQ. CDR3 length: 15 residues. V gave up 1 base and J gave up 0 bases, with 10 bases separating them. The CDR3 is CASSLFGALNTEAFF. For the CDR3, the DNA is TGCGCCAGCAGCTTGTTCGGGGCCCTGAACACTGAAGCTTTCTTT.